Reported below is one T cell receptor beta chain. This sample was taken from a study of blood T cell repertoires in COVID-19. Assay used: immunoSEQ multiplex PCR; TCRdb lists only in-frame clones, some missing. The sample has fewer than 120,000 clones, around 90% seen once; the top ten hold less than 3.5%. The length of the CDR3 is 12 residues. The germline gives CDR1 MDHEN, CDR2 SYDVKM. Trimming removed 3 bases at V and 5 bases at J, with 7 bases between. Sequencing used peripheral blood. This clonotype was sampled from a woman aged 50 to 60 with acute or convalescent COVID-19. The rearrangement links TRBV28 to TRBJ1-2, with no clear D. In nucleotides, the CDR3 is TGTGCCAGCAGTTTCCTTAGTTATGGCTACACCTTC. This gives the protein CASSFLSYGYTF.